This T cell receptor (beta chain) was captured by sequencing in a study of T cell repertoires in cytomegalovirus infection. About the study: The authors used CMV epitopes that were HLA-C-restricted (recently identified) and HLA-B-restricted (well studied). Indications of both CMV infection and matching HLA type were provided by public TCR beta signatures.

The study, taken as a whole, reports: HLA-C-restricted, CMV-specific TCR beta clonotypes were dominant ex vivo.

This clonotype was counted a few times. The antigen remains unidentified. MiXCR was run by TCRdb on the reads, yielding one entry per CDR3 protein. There are about 920,000 distinct CDR3 sequences in the sample; less than 35% occur only once, and over 11% lies in the top ten. The receptor was derived from a human donor in good health (CMV status not recorded). Some clones in this sample may be carry-over from other donors' samples. The source material was cultured CD8+ T cells from PBMCs, sampled from culture after CMV antigen stimulation.

CDR3 bases: TGTGCCAGCACCGACGGGGGGATCTATGGCTACACCTTC. This encodes CASTDGGIYGYTF. The gene calls are TRBV6-5 and TRBJ1-2, with TRBD1 as a possible D gene (5 bases). Germline values: CDR1 MNHEY, CDR2 SVGAGI. Trimming left V 7 bases short and J 4 bases short, with 13 bases between. The CDR3 extends over 13 amino acids.